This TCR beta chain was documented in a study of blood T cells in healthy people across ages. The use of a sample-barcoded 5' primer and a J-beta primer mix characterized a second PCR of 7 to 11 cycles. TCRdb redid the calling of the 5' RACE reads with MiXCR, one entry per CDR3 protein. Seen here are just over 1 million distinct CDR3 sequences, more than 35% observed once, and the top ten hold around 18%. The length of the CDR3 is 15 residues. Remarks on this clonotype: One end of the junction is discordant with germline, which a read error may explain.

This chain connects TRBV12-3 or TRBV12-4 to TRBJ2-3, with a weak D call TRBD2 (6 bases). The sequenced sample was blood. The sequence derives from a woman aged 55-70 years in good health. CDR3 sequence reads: CTSTQSGAGTDTQYF. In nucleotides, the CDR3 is TGTACCAGCACTCAATCGGGAGCCGGCACAGATACGCAGTATTTT.